This T cell receptor beta chain was sequenced in a study of control samples from healthy donors and cancer patients. Sequenced by immunoSEQ multiplex PCR; TCRdb stores in-frame clones only, minus some. The data contain 150,000 to 200,000 clones, more than 85% of them seen just once; the ten biggest clones take up roughly 2.1%. V lost 1 base, J lost 2 bases, and 9 bases lay in between. This CDR3 is built from 14 residues. Germline V CDR1 and CDR2: SGHDT, YYEEEE. J is TRBJ1-2 and V is TRBV5-6; the D gene is possibly TRBD1 (6 bases). The sample comprised blood. This clonotype was obtained from a woman between 35 and 50 years old in good health. In DNA form, the CDR3 reads TGTGCCAGCAGCTTGCCTGGGGGCAACTATGGCTACACCTTC. It translates to CASSLPGGNYGYTF.